This T cell receptor (beta chain) was recorded in a study of T cells in Graves' hyperthyroidism and ophthalmopathy. Diagnosis of hyperthyroidism was new in patients aged 18 to 65, and its duration was under 2 months. Clinical symptoms, serum thyroxine, TRAb, thyroid ultrasound and orbital computed tomography established diagnosis. Researchers took RNA transcripts and amplified the TCR beta CDR3 regions from them. The TCR CDR3 was amplified in a first-round RT-PCR using the HTBI primer set. TCRdb called the multiplex PCR reads again in MiXCR, with one record for every CDR3 protein. This table has more than 350,000 distinct CDR3 sequences, roughly 15% appearing once. The sequenced sample consisted of blood. The receptor was isolated from a woman aged 25 to 39 with Graves' hyperthyroidism that later progressed to Graves' ophthalmopathy.

CDR3 nucleotides: TGTGCCAGCAGTTCGGGGACTAGGGGGTTCGCGAACACCGGGGAGCTGTTTTTT. This sequence encodes CASSSGTRGFANTGELFF. This chain connects TRBV28 to TRBJ2-2; 8 positions match TRBD2. Germline CDR1 reads MDHEN; CDR2 reads SYDVKM. The trim removed 4 bases at V and 0 bases at J, leaving 10 bases unmatched. The CDR3 length is 18 residues.